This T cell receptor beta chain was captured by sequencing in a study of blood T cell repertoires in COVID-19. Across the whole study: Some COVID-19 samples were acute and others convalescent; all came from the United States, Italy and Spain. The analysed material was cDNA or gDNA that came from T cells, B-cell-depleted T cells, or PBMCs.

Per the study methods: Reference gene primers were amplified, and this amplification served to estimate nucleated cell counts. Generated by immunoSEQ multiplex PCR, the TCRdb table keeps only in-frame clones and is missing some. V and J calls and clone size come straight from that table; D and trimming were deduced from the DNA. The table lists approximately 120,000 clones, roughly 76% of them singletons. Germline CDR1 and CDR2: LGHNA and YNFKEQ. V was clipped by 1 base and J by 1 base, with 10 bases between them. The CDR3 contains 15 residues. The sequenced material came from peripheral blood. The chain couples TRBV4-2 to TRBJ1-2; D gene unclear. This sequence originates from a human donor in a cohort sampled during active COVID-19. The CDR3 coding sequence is TGTGCCAGCAGCCAAGTTGGAGCAGATAACTATGGCTACACCTTC. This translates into CASSQVGADNYGYTF.